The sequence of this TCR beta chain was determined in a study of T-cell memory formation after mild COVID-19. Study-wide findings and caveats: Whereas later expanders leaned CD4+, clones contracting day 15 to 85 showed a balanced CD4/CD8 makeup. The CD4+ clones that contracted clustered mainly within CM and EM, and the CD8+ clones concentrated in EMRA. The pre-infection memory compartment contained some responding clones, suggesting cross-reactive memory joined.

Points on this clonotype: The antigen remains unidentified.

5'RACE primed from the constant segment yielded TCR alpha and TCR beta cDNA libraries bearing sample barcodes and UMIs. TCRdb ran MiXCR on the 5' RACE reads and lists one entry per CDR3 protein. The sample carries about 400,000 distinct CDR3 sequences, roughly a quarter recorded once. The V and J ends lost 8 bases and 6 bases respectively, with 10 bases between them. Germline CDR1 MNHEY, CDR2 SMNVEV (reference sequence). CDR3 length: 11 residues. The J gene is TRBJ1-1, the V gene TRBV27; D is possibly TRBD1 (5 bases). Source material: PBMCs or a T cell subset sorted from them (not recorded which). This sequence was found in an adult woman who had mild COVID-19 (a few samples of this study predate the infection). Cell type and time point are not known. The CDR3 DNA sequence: TGTGCCAGCCACTGGGGGGCTGAAGCTTTCTTT. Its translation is CASHWGAEAFF.